This T cell receptor (beta chain) was obtained from a study of blood T cells in healthy people across ages. Researchers isolated at least 7 million PBMCs per sample. Every sample gave at least 6 micrograms of total RNA when it was extracted. A second PCR of 7 to 11 cycles used a sample-barcoded 5' primer and a J-beta primer mix. A single record per CDR3 protein comes from TCRdb applying MiXCR to the 5' RACE reads. In the table there are 760,000 or so distinct CDR3 sequences, 20% to 25% of which are singletons. Notes on the study in general: Higher naive T cell percentage went strongly together with higher TCR beta diversity.

The CDR3 has 16 amino acids. Germline V gives CDR1 MRHNA, CDR2 SNTAGT. This clonotype has a handful of counts. The antigen is unknown. One junction end does not reproduce the germline sequence, and a read error may be involved. This sample was also put to use in a study of T cells of mothers and their children.

This chain uses TRBV6-4 with TRBJ2-1, with TRBD2 identical over 8 bases. The clonotype was recovered from a boy aged 5-17 years in good health. The sample consisted of blood. CDR3 coding DNA: TGTGTCAGCAGTGCTACGGGGGGGACGTCCTACAATGAGCAGTTCTTC. Amino acids: CVSSATGGTSYNEQFF.